Below, 25 T cell receptor beta chains from the same sample are listed, as sequenced in a study of Ad26.COV2.S vaccination and SARS-CoV-2 variants. Assay used: immunoSEQ multiplex PCR; TCRdb lists only in-frame clones, some missing. The sample gives approximately 340,000 clones, around 90% of which show up once; 3.9% is in the top ten. The source material was peripheral blood, sampled after recovery from COVID-19. These receptors were collected from a human donor who had recovered from COVID-19.

The V gene is TRBV4-2, the J gene TRBJ1-4; the D gene is possibly TRBD1 (6 bases). V was shortened by 0 bases and J by 7 bases, with 9 bases between the two germline ends. CDR3 length equals 14 residues. From germline, CDR1 is LGHNA and CDR2 YNFKEQ. CDR3 sequence reads: CASSQDMTGEKLFF. The DNA for the CDR3 is TGTGCCAGCAGCCAAGATATGACAGGTGAAAAACTGTTTTTT.

This chain connects TRBV9 to TRBJ1-5, with a weak D call TRBD1 (6 bases). From germline, CDR1 is SGDLS and CDR2 YYNGEE. V was pared by 0 bases and J by 6 bases, with 10 bases between. The CDR3 contains 14 residues. The CDR3 DNA is TGTGCCAGCAGCGTAGGGTTAGGGGGTCAGCCCCAGCATTTT. Translation gives CASSVGLGGQPQHF.

This clone showed up just once. This rearrangement joins TRBV19 to TRBJ2-5, with a possible D match to TRBD2 (5 bases). Germline CDR1 is LNHDA and CDR2 is SQIVND (reference sequence). V lost 5 bases and J 4 bases, leaving 17 bases between the germline ends. The CDR3 loop spans 15 amino acids. The CDR3 reads CASSSSGERRETQYF. CDR3 DNA sequence: TGTGCCAGTAGTTCCTCTGGGGAGCGGCGAGAGACCCAGTACTTC.

This clone was seen only once. This chain connects TRBV6-5 to TRBJ1-5; weak D call: TRBD1 (5 bases). Trimming pared 6 bases from V and 5 bases from J, leaving 8 bases between. The CDR3 spans 12 residues. Germline V gene sequence: CDR1 MNHEY, CDR2 SVGAGI. This CDR3 reads CASRTGDQPQHF. The CDR3 nucleotides read TGTGCCAGCAGGACGGGGGATCAGCCCCAGCATTTT.

The chain combines TRBV27 with TRBJ1-1; tentatively, D is TRBD1 (5 bases). V was pared by 6 bases and J by 4 bases, with 12 bases between. Looked up from germline, CDR1 is MNHEY and CDR2 is SMNVEV (reference sequence). The CDR3 has 13 residues. CDR3 amino acids: CASSNRGVTEAFF. CDR3 sequence (DNA): TGTGCCAGCAGCAATCGGGGGGTCACTGAAGCTTTCTTT.

The chain combines TRBV7-2 with TRBJ2-1; 7 nucleotides line up with TRBD1. The germline CDR1 and CDR2 sequences are SGHTA and FQGNSA. CDR3 length: 12 amino acids. V shed 5 bases and J 9 bases; nucleotides not matched to a gene: 4. Written as DNA, the CDR3 is TGTGCCAGCAGCGTGACAGGGCGTGAGCAGTTCTTC. Its protein is CASSVTGREQFF.

This clone was seen once. The chain has TRBV5-4 and TRBJ1-6; D gene ambiguous. The CDR3 spans 17 residues. The germline CDR1 and CDR2 sequences are SGHNT and YYREEE (reference sequence). The V end lost 0 bases, the J end lost 7 bases, and 17 bases lay between the germline ends. The CDR3 DNA sequence: TGTGCCAGCAGCTTGGGGGCCGGGCTAAGGGAGAATTCACCCCTCCACTTT. It yields the protein CASSLGAGLRENSPLHF.

The chain carries TRBV15 and TRBJ2-7, with TRBD2 matching 13 bases. V lost 5 bases and J lost 1; bases outside the gene matches: 2. CDR1 LNHNV and CDR2 YYDKDF come from the germline V gene (reference sequence). This CDR3 spans 15 amino acids. The chain's CDR3 is CATSRLAGGSYEQYF. In DNA form, the CDR3 reads TGTGCCACCAGCCGACTAGCGGGGGGATCCTACGAGCAGTACTTC.

The chain carries TRBV7-8 and TRBJ2-7; tentatively, D is TRBD1 (5 bases). The germline CDR1 and CDR2 sequences are SGHVS and FQNEAQ. The CDR3 runs 16 residues. Trimming left V 5 bases short and J 2 bases short, with 19 bases between. This CDR3 is CASSGPLVRATYEQYF. CDR3 bases: TGTGCCAGCAGCGGACCCTTAGTCAGGGCTACCTACGAGCAGTACTTC.

The chain uses TRBV9 and TRBJ2-1; 9 nucleotides agree with TRBD1. This CDR3 is 15 amino acids long. Germline-derived CDR1 and CDR2 are SGDLS and YYNGEE. J gave up 8 bases and V 4 bases, and 10 bases lay outside the gene matches. This CDR3 reads CASSPWDRAFDEQFF. The CDR3 DNA is TGTGCCAGCAGCCCTTGGGACAGGGCTTTCGATGAGCAGTTCTTC.

The chain uses TRBV9 and TRBJ1-3; no firm D call. Germline V lookup: CDR1 SGDLS, CDR2 YYNGEE. V lost 0 bases, J lost 4 bases, and 8 bases lay in between. CDR3 length: 14 residues. CDR3 sequence reads: CASSVALDGNTIYF. CDR3 in DNA: TGTGCCAGCAGCGTAGCGCTTGACGGAAACACCATATATTTT. Full variable domain (remainder filled in from reference TRBV9 and TRBJ1-3): DSGVTQTPKHLITATGQRVTLRCSPRSGDLSVYWYQQSLDQGLQFLIQYYNGEERAKGNILERFSAQQFPDLHSELNLSSLELGDSALYFCASSVALDGNTIYFGEGSWLTVV.

The chain links TRBV18 to TRBJ2-3; 7 bases align to TRBD2. The ends lost 3 bases at V and 4 bases at J; junction bases unmatched: 4. Per germline, CDR1 KGHSH and CDR2 LQKENI. The CDR3 is 14 amino acids. For the CDR3, the DNA is TGTGCCAGCTCACCGGGCGCGGGGGCAGATACGCAGTATTTT. As protein: CASSPGAGADTQYF.

This rearrangement joins TRBV19 to TRBJ1-1; D ambiguous. Trimming pared 5 bases from V and 1 base from J, leaving 8 bases between. CDR3 length equals 13 residues. Germline V lookup: CDR1 LNHDA, CDR2 SQIVND (reference sequence). This CDR3 reads CASSRTANTEAFF. Here the CDR3 DNA reads TGTGCCAGTAGTCGAACAGCGAACACTGAAGCTTTCTTT.

The chain carries TRBV2 and TRBJ1-3; D may be TRBD1 (5 bases). There are 20 residues in the CDR3. CDR1 and CDR2 from the germline V gene are SNHLY and FYNNEI. V was cut by 5 bases and J by 0 bases, with 26 bases left in between. The CDR3 spells CASSIPTRGGLGTSGNTIYF. CDR3 in DNA: TGTGCCAGCAGTATACCCACGAGGGGCGGGTTAGGCACCTCTGGAAACACCATATATTTT.

This clone has only a few counts. The chain couples TRBV27 to TRBJ1-5; D is unresolved. Trimming left V 0 bases short and J 4 bases short, with 10 bases between. Germline V gene data show CDR1 as MNHEY and CDR2 as SMNVEV (reference sequence). This CDR3 has 15 residues. The CDR3 bases are TGTGCCAGCAGTTTATCCATTACGGGGAATCAGCCCCAGCATTTT. It encodes CASSLSITGNQPQHF.

The chain has TRBV4-2 and TRBJ2-3; 9 nucleotides line up with TRBD2. This CDR3 has 16 amino acids. The V segment lost 4 bases and the J segment 2 bases; nucleotides outside the gene matches: 7. Germline V CDR1 and CDR2: LGHNA, YNFKEQ. The CDR3 reads CASSLTSGQTTDTQYF. DNA of the CDR3: TGTGCCAGCAGCCTCACTAGCGGGCAGACCACAGATACGCAGTATTTT.

The V and J genes are TRBV6-1 and TRBJ1-5; D not certain. Germline-derived CDR1 and CDR2 are MNHNS and SASEGT. The CDR3 sequence is 13 residues long. V lost 4 bases, J lost 4 bases, and 8 bases lay in between. In nucleotides, the CDR3 is TGTGCCAGCAGTGTAGCGGGTAATCAGCCCCAGCATTTT. Its translation is CASSVAGNQPQHF.

The chain joins TRBV19 to TRBJ1-1, with D perhaps TRBD1 (5 bases). The CDR3 runs to 15 residues. Germline CDR1 and CDR2: LNHDA and SQIVND (reference sequence). Trimming stripped 5 bases from V and 1 base from J, with 14 bases between. The CDR3 DNA reads as TGTGCCAGTAGTCCCAGGGACGGACCGAACACTGAAGCTTTCTTT. As protein: CASSPRDGPNTEAFF.

V gene TRBV7-9 combines with J gene TRBJ1-5; D perhaps matches TRBD1 (6 bases). The CDR3 covers 14 residues. Germline V gives CDR1 SEHNR, CDR2 FQNEAQ (reference sequence). Trimming left V 3 bases short and J 6 bases short, with 12 bases between. Here the CDR3 DNA reads TGTGCCAGCAGCTTTGGGGGGCCAGGTCAGCCCCAGCATTTT. Its translation: CASSFGGPGQPQHF. The full variable domain, completed using reference TRBV7-9 and TRBJ1-5, is DTGVSQNPRHKITKRGQNVTFRCDPISEHNRLYWYRQTLGQGPEFLTYFQNEAQLEKSRLLSDRFSAERPKGSFSTLEIQRTEQGDSAMYLCASSFGGPGQPQHFGDGTRLSIL.

The genes are TRBV2 and TRBJ1-5, with 9 bases fitting TRBD1. Germline trimming cut 6 bases from V and 7 bases from J; bases unmatched to any gene: 4. The CDR3 has 13 amino acids. Germline V lookup: CDR1 SNHLY, CDR2 FYNNEI. CDR3 bases: TGTGCCAGCAGCGGACAGGGGAACCAGCCCCAGCATTTT. Protein sequence: CASSGQGNQPQHF.

The chain uses TRBV6-5 and TRBJ2-3, with 8 nucleotides matching TRBD2. Losses at the gene ends were 8 bases for V and 5 bases for J; bases not matched to a gene: 12. Germline V gene sequence: CDR1 MNHEY, CDR2 SVGAGI. The CDR3 totals 15 residues. The CDR3 here is CASARTSQLGDTQYF. CDR3 sequence (DNA): TGTGCCAGCGCCCGGACTAGCCAGCTCGGAGATACGCAGTATTTT.

Here the CDR3 DNA reads TGTGCCACCCTCGGGGACAGGGGGAACACTGAAGCTTTCTTT. It codes for CATLGDRGNTEAFF. This chain links TRBV19 with TRBJ1-1; TRBD1 matches 10 bases. V trimming: 10 bases; J trimming: 1 base; junction bases outside the gene matches: 6. CDR1 is LNHDA and CDR2 is SQIVND in the germline V gene (reference sequence). The CDR3 covers 14 residues.

The chain has TRBV15 and TRBJ1-2; a weak D match, TRBD1 (5 bases). Germline V gives CDR1 LNHNV, CDR2 YYDKDF (reference sequence). Trimming pared 0 bases from V and 4 bases from J, leaving 18 bases between. CDR3 length equals 17 residues. In nucleotides, the CDR3 is TGTGCCACCAGCAGAGATGAGCGGGACCCCAGAGCCTATGGCTACACCTTC. Its translation is CATSRDERDPRAYGYTF.

This clone came up once. The chain is built from TRBV5-6 and TRBJ1-1; TRBD1 is a possible D gene (6 bases). The CDR3 is made up of 15 amino acids. Trimming left V 5 bases short and J 1 base short, with 15 bases between. The germline CDR1 and CDR2 sequences are SGHDT and YYEEEE. CDR3 in amino acids: CASSRGPTGNTEAFF. The CDR3 DNA reads as TGTGCCAGCAGTCGCGGGCCGACAGGGAACACTGAAGCTTTCTTT.

The chain employs TRBV10-1 and TRBJ1-6; 9 bases align to TRBD1. V was clipped by 6 bases and J by 8 bases; unmatched bases: 5. This CDR3 region has 14 residues. Germline assignment: CDR1 WNHNN and CDR2 SYGVQD (reference sequence). This CDR3 reads CASSRDRVDSPLHF. CDR3 bases: TGCGCCAGCAGCCGGGACAGGGTGGATTCACCCCTCCACTTT.